These 29 T cell receptor beta chains originate from one sample sequenced in a study of shared clonotypes between healthy human individuals. Generated by immunoSEQ multiplex PCR, the TCRdb table keeps only in-frame clones and is missing some. The sample includes some 1 million clones, about 70% of them seen just once. Sequenced: memory CD4+ T cells sorted from blood. Subset denoted: CD45RA-negative fraction. The receptors here all came from a man in his late teens or twenties in good health.

V and J are TRBV5-1 and TRBJ2-3, with 11 bases matching TRBD2. The CDR3 extends over 16 amino acids. V gave up 0 bases and J gave up 4 bases; unmatched junction bases: 4. Germline V gene data show CDR1 as SGHRS and CDR2 as YFSETQ. This CDR3 reads CASSLGLAGGSDTQYF. DNA of the CDR3: TGCGCCAGCAGCTTGGGCCTAGCGGGAGGATCAGATACGCAGTATTTT.

The CDR3 region is CASSRTVNEQFF. The DNA for the CDR3 is TGCGCCAGCAGTCGGACAGTTAATGAGCAGTTCTTC. The chain recombines TRBV10-1 with TRBJ2-1, with D perhaps matching TRBD1 (6 bases). V lost 5 bases and J 7 bases, leaving 9 bases between the germline ends. The germline V gene has CDR1 WNHNN and CDR2 SYGVQD (reference sequence). CDR3 size: 12 residues.

The CDR3 nucleotides are TGCGCCAGCAGCTTGGTAGGACAGGGAGAGACCCAGTACTTC. As protein: CASSLVGQGETQYF. This chain links TRBV5-1 with TRBJ2-5, with 8 bases matching TRBD1. This CDR3 spans 14 amino acids. The germline V gene has CDR1 SGHRS and CDR2 YFSETQ. The junction had 2 bases not matched to a gene; V was cut back by 0 bases and J by 4 bases.

The V gene is TRBV5-6, the J gene TRBJ2-2, with D possibly TRBD1 on 5 matching bases. Germline loops: CDR1 SGHDT, CDR2 YYEEEE. The CDR3 contains 16 residues. Trimming took off 0 bases at V and 0 bases at J, with 9 bases between the two ends. In DNA form, the CDR3 reads TGTGCCAGCAGCTTGGGACAGATCGCGAACACCGGGGAGCTGTTTTTT. Its translation: CASSLGQIANTGELFF.

CDR3 sequence: CASSPDDRGYEQYF. The DNA of the CDR3 is TGTGCCAGCAGCCCAGACGACAGGGGCTACGAGCAGTACTTC. The rearrangement joins TRBV7-6 to TRBJ2-7; 8 positions match TRBD1. CDR1 is SGHVS and CDR2 is FNYEAQ in the germline V gene. CDR3 length: 14 residues. Losses at the gene ends were 5 bases for V and 3 bases for J; bases not matched to a gene: 6.

The J gene is TRBJ2-2, the V gene TRBV2; 7 nucleotides agree with TRBD2. V trimming: 5 bases; J trimming: 5 bases; junction bases outside the gene matches: 11. The CDR3 sequence is 16 residues long. CDR1 is SNHLY, CDR2 FYNNEI, per germline. The CDR3 protein is CASSLAYGTTTGELFF. CDR3 in DNA: TGTGCCAGCAGTCTAGCTTATGGGACTACAACCGGGGAGCTGTTTTTT.

The J gene is TRBJ2-7, the V gene TRBV28; tentative D call: TRBD1 (6 bases). V gave up 2 bases and J gave up 7 bases, with 21 bases separating them. The CDR3 has 16 amino acids. CDR1 is MDHEN, CDR2 SYDVKM, per germline. The CDR3 DNA reads TGTGCCAGCAGTTTAGACACAGGGAACGCCCTGACTGAGCAGTACTTC. Its protein product is CASSLDTGNALTEQYF.

The rearrangement joins TRBV7-3 to TRBJ2-7, with TRBD2 matching 8 bases. There are 15 residues in the CDR3. Germline lookup yields CDR1 SGHTA and CDR2 FQGTGA. Germline trimming cut 2 bases from V and 2 bases from J; bases unmatched to any gene: 5. This CDR3 reads CASSLESGGTYEQYF. The CDR3 nucleotides read TGTGCCAGCAGCTTAGAAAGCGGGGGCACCTACGAGCAGTACTTC.

This clone occurred a few times. The chain employs TRBV21-1 and TRBJ2-7; the table's TRBD2 call for D was not verified on the DNA. TRBV21-1 is an annotated pseudogene. This CDR3 has 15 amino acids. The CDR3 nucleotides read TGTGCCAGCAGCAACCCCCTAGCGGGAGGGTACGAGCAGTACTTC. Translating it yields CASSNPLAGGYEQYF.

The CDR3 nucleotides read TGTGCCAGCAGTTATACGAAAACCAACACTGAAGCTTTCTTT. Translation: CASSYTKTNTEAFF. The chain combines TRBV7-2 with TRBJ1-1; no clear D. V lost 6 bases and J lost 2, with 13 bases in between. Germline loops: CDR1 SGHTA, CDR2 FQGNSA. CDR3 length: 14 residues.

The rearrangement links TRBV7-2 to TRBJ2-3; D not resolved. V was clipped by 3 bases and J by 2 bases, with 12 bases between them. This CDR3 region has 15 residues. Germline CDR1 is SGHTA and CDR2 is FQGNSA. The CDR3 DNA reads as TGTGCCAGCAGCTTTCTACTGGGCTCCACAGATACGCAGTATTTT. Its translation: CASSFLLGSTDTQYF.

The chain links TRBV5-1 to TRBJ2-7; 8 nucleotides agree with TRBD2. V lost 4 bases, J lost 4 bases, and 10 bases stayed unmatched. CDR1 SGHRS and CDR2 YFSETQ come from the germline V gene. The CDR3 is 15 residues long. As DNA, the CDR3 is TGCGCCAGCAGCCCCCGGGAGGGATCGGCATACGAGCAGTACTTC. This translates into CASSPREGSAYEQYF.

The chain is built from TRBV5-1 and TRBJ1-2; 11 nucleotides agree with TRBD1. V gave up 4 bases and J gave up 7 bases; unmatched junction bases: 9. This CDR3 contains 15 residues. The germline V gene encodes CDR1 SGHRS and CDR2 YFSETQ. CDR3 nucleotides: TGCGCCAGCAGCCCCTGGACAGGGGGCGTTCCTGGCTACACCTTC. Translation gives CASSPWTGGVPGYTF.

In regard to this clone: Sequence at one end of the junction differs from germline and may be a read error. The chain has TRBV7-7 and TRBJ2-3; D unresolved. The CDR3 is 13 amino acids. Germline V CDR1 and CDR2: SSHAT, FNYEAQ (reference sequence). Here the CDR3 reads CASSPQSGDTQYF. The CDR3 DNA is TGTGCTAGCAGCCCTCAATCAGGCGATACGCAGTATTTT.

This chain connects TRBV28 to TRBJ2-7; TRBD1 agrees at 8 bases. Germline loops: CDR1 MDHEN, CDR2 SYDVKM. Trimming cost V 5 bases and J 2 bases; bases outside gene matches: 8. The CDR3 totals 15 residues. CDR3 protein: CASSGARGQAYEQYF. The CDR3 DNA is TGTGCCAGCAGTGGAGCCCGGGGACAGGCCTACGAGCAGTACTTC.

To note about this clone: Additional DNA sequences in this sample encode the identical CDR3. The chain has TRBV30 and TRBJ1-3; D is ambiguous. This CDR3 spans 12 amino acids. Trimming removed 3 bases from V and 0 bases from J, with 3 bases in between. Germline CDR1 GTSNPN, CDR2 SVGIG (reference sequence). CDR3 protein: CAWSDSGNTIYF. The CDR3, as DNA: TGTGCCTGGAGCGACTCTGGAAACACCATATATTTT. Supplemented by reference TRBV30 and TRBJ1-3, the full variable domain reads SQTIHQWPATLVQPVGSPLSLECTVEGTSNPNLYWYRQAAGRGLQLLFYSVGIGQISSEVPQNLSASRPQDRQFILSSKKLLLSDSGFYLCAWSDSGNTIYFGEGSWLTVV.

The chain uses TRBV6-1 and TRBJ2-3; TRBD1 is a possible D gene (6 bases). The CDR3 has 16 amino acids. Between the trimmed V and J ends, which lost 0 bases and 2 bases, there was a span of 12 bases. Looked up from germline, CDR1 is MNHNS and CDR2 is SASEGT. The CDR3: CASSEAWGTFTDTQYF. The CDR3 nucleotides are TGTGCCAGCAGTGAAGCGTGGGGGACATTCACAGATACGCAGTATTTT.

The V gene is TRBV10-3, the J gene TRBJ1-4; no clear D. Germline CDR1 reads ENHRY; CDR2 reads SYGVKD. The ends were cut back, 4 bases at V and 8 bases at J, with 11 bases in the middle. This CDR3 region has 13 residues. CDR3 residues: CAISADGREKLFF. The CDR3 DNA is TGTGCCATCAGTGCGGACGGGAGGGAAAAACTGTTTTTT.

The DNA of the CDR3 is TGTGCCAGTAGCAACAGCGCTAACTATGGCTACACCTTC. Translating it yields CASSNSANYGYTF. The chain joins TRBV19 to TRBJ1-2; no definite D call. Trimming pared 6 bases from V and 0 bases from J, leaving 8 bases between. The CDR3 covers 13 residues. Per germline, CDR1 LNHDA and CDR2 SQIVND (reference sequence).

This clone was counted only a few times. The V call is TRBV30, the J call TRBJ1-1, with D maybe TRBD1 (5 bases). The length of the CDR3 is 13 residues. V lost 5 bases to trimming and J lost 4 bases, with 14 bases between them. Germline V CDR1 and CDR2: GTSNPN, SVGIG (reference sequence). CDR3 DNA: TGTGCCTGGTTCACAGGATCGGGCACTGAAGCTTTCTTT. Encoded protein: CAWFTGSGTEAFF.

This chain joins TRBV30 and TRBJ1-5, with a tentative D call TRBD1 (5 bases). The CDR3 contains 15 residues. Looked up from germline, CDR1 is GTSNPN and CDR2 is SVGIG (reference sequence). Trimming left V 1 base short and J 1 base short, with 11 bases between. The CDR3 DNA reads TGTGCCTGGAGTGGTGAAGGGGCGAGCAATCAGCCCCAGCATTTT. Translated, it gives CAWSGEGASNQPQHF.

Written as DNA, the CDR3 is TGTGCCAGCCGGGGGGCTCAGACCCAGTACTTC. Protein sequence: CASRGAQTQYF. V usage is TRBV19 and J usage is TRBJ2-5; TRBD2 might be the D (7 bases). Germline values: CDR1 LNHDA, CDR2 SQIVND (reference sequence). V lost 9 bases to trimming and J lost 6 bases, with 11 bases between them. The CDR3 is made up of 11 amino acids.

This chain uses TRBV6-5 with TRBJ1-5, with D perhaps TRBD1 (5 bases). V gave up 5 bases and J gave up 3 bases, with 14 bases separating them. Per the germline V gene, CDR1 is MNHEY and CDR2 is SVGAGI. CDR3 length equals 15 residues. This CDR3 reads CASSAYEGFNQPQHF. CDR3 in DNA: TGTGCCAGCAGTGCCTATGAGGGGTTCAATCAGCCCCAGCATTTT.

This chain connects TRBV5-1 to TRBJ2-7; D tentatively fits TRBD1 or TRBD2 (5 bases each). V gave up 3 bases and J gave up 2 bases, with 9 bases separating them. CDR1 and CDR2 (germline): SGHRS, YFSETQ. The CDR3 sequence is 13 residues long. DNA for the CDR3: TGCGCCAGCAGCTACGGGACCGCCTACGAGCAGTACTTC. Its translation is CASSYGTAYEQYF.

This chain uses TRBV5-1 with TRBJ1-6, with TRBD1 matching over 11 bases. Germline-derived CDR1 and CDR2 are SGHRS and YFSETQ. The trim removed 2 bases at V and 8 bases at J, leaving 6 bases unmatched. The CDR3 spans 16 residues. CDR3 nucleotides: TGCGCCAGCAGCTTAGACCGGGACAGGGGGGATTCACCCCTCCACTTT. It codes for CASSLDRDRGDSPLHF.

The rearrangement joins TRBV30 to TRBJ2-5, with a weak D call TRBD1 (5 bases). Germline CDR1 reads GTSNPN; CDR2 reads SVGIG (reference sequence). CDR3 length equals 14 residues. Trimming pared 2 bases from V and 2 bases from J, leaving 12 bases between. CDR3 in amino acids: CAWSIPTEQETQYF. The CDR3 DNA follows: TGTGCCTGGAGTATCCCGACAGAACAAGAGACCCAGTACTTC. Looking up the rest from reference TRBV30 and TRBJ2-5 gives the full variable domain: SQTIHQWPATLVQPVGSPLSLECTVEGTSNPNLYWYRQAAGRGLQLLFYSVGIGQISSEVPQNLSASRPQDRQFILSSKKLLLSDSGFYLCAWSIPTEQETQYFGPGTRLLVL.

This clone was counted only a few times. The V call is TRBV15, the J call TRBJ2-7; possibly TRBD1 or TRBD2 for D (5 bases each). This CDR3 spans 14 amino acids. The V end lost 0 bases, the J end lost 1 base, and 7 bases lay between the germline ends. Germline V CDR1 and CDR2: LNHNV, YYDKDF (reference sequence). CDR3 protein: CATSRDGGSYEQYF. DNA for the CDR3: TGTGCCACCAGCAGAGATGGGGGTTCCTACGAGCAGTACTTC.

The CDR3: CAWSRQGGSYRNEQFF. CDR3 in DNA: TGTGCCTGGAGTCGACAGGGGGGGAGTTACCGCAATGAGCAGTTCTTC. The chain is built from TRBV30 and TRBJ2-1, with 9 nucleotides matching TRBD1. The CDR3 has 16 amino acids. Germline CDR1 is GTSNPN and CDR2 is SVGIG (reference sequence). V shed 2 bases and J 6 bases; nucleotides not matched to a gene: 11.

In nucleotides, the CDR3 is TGTGCTAGTGGCCCCGGGCAGGGGGCGAGCGAGCAGTACTTC. This codes for CASGPGQGASEQYF. The chain recombines TRBV12-5 with TRBJ2-7; 8 bases line up with TRBD1. Per germline, CDR1 LGHNT and CDR2 FRNRAP. With 6 bases clipped from V and 6 bases from J, the junction kept 10 bases outside the gene matches. This CDR3 is 14 amino acids long.